The sequence of this T cell receptor beta chain was determined in a study of identifying expanded T cells in peripheral blood. The V gene lost 5 bases and the J gene lost 1 base, with 14 bases spanning the gap. This CDR3 has 15 amino acids. Germline V gene data show CDR1 as SGHVS and CDR2 as FNYEAQ. Method: immunoSEQ multiplex PCR; TCRdb's copy keeps in-frame clones and lacks some. The sample yields under 150,000 clones, over 65% seen once. Concerning this clone itself: Its antigen is as yet unknown.

Overall study results and limits: Differentially abundant clones: about 1.1 between replicates, 16.4 at approximately two weeks, 18 to 20 at four.

The source material was blood. The sequence came from a person between 18 and 75 years old in good health. J is TRBJ1-1 and V is TRBV7-6; D remains unclear. CDR3: CASSPWIRANTEAFF. The CDR3 DNA sequence: TGTGCCAGCAGCCCCTGGATTAGGGCGAACACTGAAGCTTTCTTT.